These 9 T cell receptor delta chains originate from one sample sequenced in a study of γδ T cells in repeated Plasmodium falciparum infection. Vgamma9/Vdelta2+ and Vdelta2-negative gammadelta T cells were flow-sorted from PBMC for bulk sequencing. TCRdb re-called the multiplex PCR reads with CATT. The profile shows 45,000 to 50,000 delta-chain clones, about 1.6% of them singletons. Sequences were obtained from gamma-delta T cells from blood. The receptors shown here come from a pool of human donors (malaria-infected and uninfected, not separated).

This clone was seen more than once but under ten times. A read error likely explains why the TCRdb protein, taken from a much larger clone, differs from this DNA's translation at residue 8; the protein shown is translated from the DNA. The rearrangement links TRDV2 to TRDJ3; D gene ambiguous. The J gene comes from matching the DNA to germline here; TCRdb lacks it. The CDR3 is 20 residues long. The germline V and J ends were trimmed by 3 bases and 0 bases, with 20 bases remaining between them. From germline, CDR1 is GEAIGNYY and CDR2 EKD. The CDR3: CACDLLSGVPRSWDTRQMFF. The CDR3 bases are TGTGCCTGTGACCTCCTCTCGGGCGTCCCCCGCTCCTGGGACACCCGACAGATGTTTTTC.

This clone has at least ten counts. This chain joins TRDV1 and TRDJ1, with D possibly TRDD2 on 7 matching bases. As TCRdb names no J gene, one was assigned here on the basis of a DNA match to germline. This CDR3 is built from 24 residues. V was shortened by 3 bases and J by 0 bases, with 38 bases between the two germline ends. Germline loops: CDR1 TSWWSYY, CDR2 QGS. CDR3 coding DNA: TGTGCTCTTGGGGACCGGGGCCTTCCTCATTCACTTACTGGGCCCCACGGGTACACCGATAAACTCATCTTT. Its translation: CALGDRGLPHSLTGPHGYTDKLIF.

Details on this clone: The protein held in TCRdb is that of a much larger clone and does not match this DNA's translation at residue 3, likely because of a read error; the protein shown is translated from the DNA. The chain couples TRDV1 to TRDJ1; weak D call: TRDD3 (6 bases). TCRdb gives no J gene; it was assigned here by matching the DNA to germline. This CDR3 comprises 17 residues. In germline, CDR1 is TSWWSYY, CDR2 QGS. The CDR3 loop is CAPGESAYPTYTDKLIF. The CDR3 nucleotides read TGTGCTCCTGGGGAATCTGCCTACCCAACCTACACCGATAAACTCATCTTT.

This clone showed up many times. This clone may be a read error of a much larger clone one base away. The sample has other DNA sequences that encode this CDR3 too. The chain couples TRDV1 to TRDJ1, with D possibly being TRDD2 (6 bases). Germline assignment: CDR1 TSWWSYY and CDR2 QGS. The CDR3 contains 20 residues. Here the CDR3 DNA reads TGTGCTCTTGGGGAATCCTACGCCCCCTTCGGACTGCTGTACACCGATAAGCTCATCTTT. Protein: CALGESYAPFGLLYTDKLIF.

Of note for this clone: Translating this DNA gives a protein that differs at residue 19 from the TCRdb one, which belongs to a much larger clone; a read error is likely, and the protein shown is this translation. The V gene corresponds to TRDV1; no J gene was called; the D call TRDD3 from the table was never checked on the DNA. The germline V gene has CDR1 TSWWSYY and CDR2 QGS. The CDR3 is made up of 21 amino acids. The CDR3 DNA follows: TGTGCTCTTGGGGAACCCACCGTTAGTATAATAATTAATCGGGGGACCGATAAACCCATCTTT. Protein: CALGEPTVSIIINRGTDKPIF.

Comment on this clone: The TCRdb protein comes from a much larger clone and disagrees with this DNA's translation at residue 6, likely due to a read error; the protein given here is derived from the DNA. J is TRDJ1 and V is TRDV1; tentative D call: TRDD3 (5 bases). Matching the DNA to germline supplied the J gene, which TCRdb does not give. V was pared by 2 bases and J by 0 bases, with 22 bases between. Germline loops: CDR1 TSWWSYY, CDR2 QGS. The CDR3 loop spans 19 amino acids. CDR3 sequence: CALGEGISGIPPYTDKLIF. In DNA form, the CDR3 reads TGTGCTCTTGGGGAAGGTATCTCCGGGATTCCCCCGTACACCGATAAACTCATCTTT.

As for this clone: The TCRdb protein, from a much larger clone, departs from this DNA's translation at residue 3, likely by read error; the protein shown derives from the DNA. The chain has TRDV2 and TRDJ1; 7 nucleotides align to TRDD3. TCRdb gives no J gene; it was assigned here by matching the DNA to germline. This CDR3 has 15 amino acids. Germline V lookup: CDR1 GEAIGNYY, CDR2 EKD. CDR3 residues: CARDTIGGYTDKLIF. CDR3 DNA: TGTGCCCGTGACACGATCGGGGGATACACCGATAAACTCATCTTT.

This clone was seen more than once but under ten times. TCRdb's protein for this DNA is that of a much larger clone and differs from the translation at residue 12, likely a read error; the protein shown is the DNA translation. The chain uses TRDV1 and TRDJ1; 8 positions agree with TRDD3. The J gene was missing in TCRdb and was found by matching the end of the DNA to germline. The length of the CDR3 is 17 residues. Germline CDR1 TSWWSYY, CDR2 QGS. V shed 5 bases, J shed 4 bases, and the junction held 15 bases outside the gene matches. Here the CDR3 reads CALGTASFWGRRDKLIF. The CDR3 DNA sequence: TGTGCTCTTGGGACCGCTTCCTTCTGGGGGAGACGCGATAAACTCATCTTT.

This clone was counted ten times or more. Translating this DNA gives a protein that differs at residue 13 from the TCRdb one, which belongs to a much larger clone; a read error is likely, and the protein shown is this translation. The V call is TRDV1, the J call TRDJ4; 11 bases agree with TRDD3. Looked up from germline, CDR1 is TSWWSYY and CDR2 is QGS. Unmatched junction bases numbered 15, after V lost 6 bases and J lost 0 bases. This CDR3 comprises 18 residues. The CDR3 sequence: CALGFSMLGDTRARPLIF. The CDR3 DNA reads as TGTGCTCTTGGTTTCTCGATGTTGGGGGATACGCGAGCCAGACCCCTGATCTTT.